These T cell receptor beta chains were read from a single sample in a study of T cell repertoires in cytomegalovirus infection. TCRdb called the reads again in MiXCR, with one record for every CDR3 protein. Of around 240,000 distinct CDR3 sequences listed, approximately 22% were seen once; the top ten hold around a sixth. The sequenced material came from CD8+ T cells from PBMCs. These receptors were taken from a human donor in good health (CMV status not recorded). Some clones in this sample may be carry-over from other donors' samples. Each CDR3 is given with its conserved first and last residue. D genes are given only for firm matches. Rows give clone size only sometimes, using once, few, many, or a class for an expanded clone.

-,-,TRBV15,TRBJ1-3,CATSKTVALEGNTIYF,TGTGCCACCAGCAAAACAGTCGCCCTTGAGGGAAACACCATATATTTT
many,-,TRBV7-2,TRBJ2-7,CASSYSLSGTDFTYEQYF,TGTGCCAGCAGCTACTCCTTATCCGGGACCGATTTTACCTACGAGCAGTACTTC
-,-,TRBV29-1,TRBJ1-2,CSVELRTAGRGYTF,TGCAGCGTTGAACTAAGGACAGCGGGACGGGGCTACACCTTC
few,-,TRBV27,TRBJ2-1,CASSLSTGKLNEQFF,TGTGCCAGCAGTTTATCCACAGGGAAGCTGAATGAGCAGTTCTTC
few,TRBD2,TRBV29-1,TRBJ2-2,CSVEGGEAGGTGELFF,TGCAGCGTTGAAGGGGGTGAAGCGGGGGGTACCGGGGAGCTGTTTTTT
-,TRBD2,TRBV20-1,TRBJ2-7,CSASRTSLPSGEYEQYF,TGCAGTGCTAGTAGAACTAGCCTACCTAGCGGGGAATACGAGCAGTACTTC
few,TRBD2,TRBV2,TRBJ2-3,CASSEGWVAGGTDTQYF,TGTGCCAGCAGTGAAGGATGGGTAGCGGGGGGCACAGATACGCAGTATTTT
many,-,TRBV7-6,TRBJ2-1,CASSYPGWREQFF,TGTGCCAGCAGCTACCCAGGGTGGCGTGAGCAGTTCTTC
few,-,TRBV20-1,TRBJ2-2,CSARDVVGMGSNTGELFF,TGCAGTGCTAGAGATGTGGTGGGGATGGGCTCGAACACCGGGGAGCTGTTTTTT
many,-,TRBV7-9,TRBJ1-4,CASSPPGSEKLFF,TGTGCCAGCAGCCCCCCCGGATCTGAAAAACTGTTTTTT
few,-,TRBV29-1,TRBJ2-2,CSVEPPGTGELFF,TGCAGCGTTGAACCCCCGGGCACCGGGGAGCTGTTTTTT
many,TRBD1,TRBV11-2,TRBJ2-7,CASSLGQGPGEQYF,TGTGCCAGCAGCCTAGGACAGGGTCCAGGCGAGCAGTACTTC
few,TRBD2,TRBV5-8,TRBJ2-5,CASSLLGGVLEETQYF,TGTGCCAGCAGCTTGCTGGGAGGGGTATTGGAAGAGACCCAGTACTTC
many,-,TRBV19,TRBJ1-1,CASTLNPGEAFF,TGTGCCAGTACCCTAAATCCCGGCGAAGCTTTCTTT
many,-,TRBV7-2,TRBJ2-7,CASSFTLRVTSYEQYF,TGTGCCAGCAGCTTTACTCTGCGGGTGACCTCCTACGAGCAGTACTTC
few,TRBD1,TRBV20-1,TRBJ1-1,CSARDGDRAMNTEAFF,TGCAGTGCTAGAGACGGGGACAGGGCGATGAACACTGAAGCTTTCTTT
-,TRBD1,TRBV29-1,TRBJ1-2,CSVEDRGTGRHYGYTF,TGCAGCGTTGAAGATCGAGGGACAGGGCGGCACTATGGCTACACCTTC
-,-,TRBV9,TRBJ2-1,CASSVVPEQFF,TGTGCCAGCAGCGTAGTACCCGAGCAGTTCTTC
many,TRBD1,TRBV13,TRBJ2-7,CASSTRQGTYEQYF,TGTGCCAGCAGCACCCGACAGGGAACCTACGAGCAGTACTTC
few,-,TRBV7-2,TRBJ2-1,CASSYGFNEQFF,TGTGCCAGCAGCTACGGATTCAATGAGCAGTTCTTC
few,TRBD2,TRBV2,TRBJ2-1,CASRVSSGGYNEQFF,TGTGCCAGCAGAGTCTCTAGCGGGGGATACAATGAGCAGTTCTTC
-,-,TRBV19,TRBJ2-3,CASSIPDSTDTQYF,TGTGCCAGTAGTATCCCGGACAGCACAGATACGCAGTATTTT